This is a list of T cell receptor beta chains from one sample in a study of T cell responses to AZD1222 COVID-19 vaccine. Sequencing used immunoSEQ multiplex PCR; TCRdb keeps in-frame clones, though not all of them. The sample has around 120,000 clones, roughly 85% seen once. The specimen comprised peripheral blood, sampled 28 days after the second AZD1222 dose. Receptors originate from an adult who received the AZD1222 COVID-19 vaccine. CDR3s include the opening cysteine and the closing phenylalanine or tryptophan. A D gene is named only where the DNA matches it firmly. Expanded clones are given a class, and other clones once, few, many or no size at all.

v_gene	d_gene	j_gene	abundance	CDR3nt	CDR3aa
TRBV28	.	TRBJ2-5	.	TGTGCCAGCAGGGAGGGGTTCCAAGAGACCCAGTACTTC	CASREGFQETQYF
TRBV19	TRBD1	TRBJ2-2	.	TGTGCCAGTAGTATAGTACAGGGGGCCGGCACCGGGGAGCTGTTTTTT	CASSIVQGAGTGELFF
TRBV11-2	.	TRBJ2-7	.	TGTGCCAGCAGCCTAAAGTACGAGCAGTACTTC	CASSLKYEQYF
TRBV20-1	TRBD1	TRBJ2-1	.	TGCAGTGCTAGTGCCGGGACAGGGTTTATCAATGAGCAGTTCTTC	CSASAGTGFINEQFF
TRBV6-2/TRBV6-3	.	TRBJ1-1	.	TGTGCCAGCAGTTTCCTCTATAAAGCTTTCTTT	CASSFLYKAFF
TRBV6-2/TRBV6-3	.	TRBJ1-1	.	TGTGCCAGCAGTTTTCGGGGCTCTGCGGAAGCTTTCTTT	CASSFRGSAEAFF
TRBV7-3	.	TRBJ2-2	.	TGTGCCAGCAGCTACACTAGCGAGGGGGACACCGGGGAGCTGTTTTTT	CASSYTSEGDTGELFF
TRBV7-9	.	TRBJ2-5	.	TGTGCCAGCAGCTCAATGAGACACGGGACGGAGACCCAGTACTTC	CASSSMRHGTETQYF
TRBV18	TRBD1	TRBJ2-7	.	TGTGCCAGCTCACCACGCTCCACCGGGACAGGGAATTACGAGCAGTACTTC	CASSPRSTGTGNYEQYF
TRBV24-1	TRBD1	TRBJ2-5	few	TGTGCCACCAGTGATCCTTGGACAGGAGAGGAGACCCAGTACTTC	CATSDPWTGEETQYF
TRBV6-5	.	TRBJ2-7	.	TGTGCCAGCAGTTACTCCGACAGGCTTTCCTACGAGCAGTACTTC	CASSYSDRLSYEQYF
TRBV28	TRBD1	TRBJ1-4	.	TGTGCCAGCAGTTTACTCTGGGACAGGGTGAGGGAAAAACTGTTTTTT	CASSLLWDRVREKLFF
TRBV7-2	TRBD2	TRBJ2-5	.	TGTGCCAGCAGCTTAGGGCTAGCGGGGCAAGAGACCCAGTACTTC	CASSLGLAGQETQYF
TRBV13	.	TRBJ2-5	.	TGTGCCAGCAGCCTACCAGAACTAGGGCCACGAGAGACCCAGTACTTC	CASSLPELGPRETQYF
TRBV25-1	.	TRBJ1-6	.	TGTGCCAGCAGGAATAGGGGCGCGAATTCACCCCTCCACTTT	CASRNRGANSPLHF
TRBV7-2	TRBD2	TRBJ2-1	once	TGTGCCAGCAGCTTAGAGTCCCCGCTAGCGGGAGGGCAAGAGCAGTTCTTC	CASSLESPLAGGQEQFF
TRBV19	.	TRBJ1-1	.	TGTGCCAGTAGTAACCCCAAGCAGGGGATGAACACTGAAGCTTTCTTT	CASSNPKQGMNTEAFF
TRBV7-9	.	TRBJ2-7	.	TGTGCCAGCAGCTTGGGAACAGGGTACGAGCAGTACTTC	CASSLGTGYEQYF
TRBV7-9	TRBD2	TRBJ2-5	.	TGTGCCAGCAGCCTACTAGCGGGAGGGCCGGAGACCCAGTACTTC	CASSLLAGGPETQYF
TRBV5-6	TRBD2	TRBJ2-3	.	TGTGCCAGCAGCGCGGTAGCGGGAGAGGGGTCCCCGACAGATACGCAGTATTTT	CASSAVAGEGSPTDTQYF
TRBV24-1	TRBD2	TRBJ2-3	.	TGTGCCACCAGTGATGGTGATCGGGGGGGCACAGATACGCAGTATTTT	CATSDGDRGGTDTQYF
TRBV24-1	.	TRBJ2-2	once	TGTGCCACCAGTGATTGGCGCAACAGCTCGAACACCGGGGAGCTGTTTTTT	CATSDWRNSSNTGELFF
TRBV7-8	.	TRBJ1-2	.	TGTGCCAGCAGCTTATTGGGCAGCCTCTATGGCTACACCTTC	CASSLLGSLYGYTF
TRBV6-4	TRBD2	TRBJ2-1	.	TGTGCCAGCAGTGACGCTAGCGGCTCCTACAATGAGCAGTTCTTC	CASSDASGSYNEQFF
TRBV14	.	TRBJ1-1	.	TGTGCCAGCAGCCCCGGGACCCTTGAAGCTTTCTTT	CASSPGTLEAFF
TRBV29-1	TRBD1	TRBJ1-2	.	TGCAGCGTTGAAGATCGGGGACAGAAGGACTCTACCTATGGCTACACCTTC	CSVEDRGQKDSTYGYTF
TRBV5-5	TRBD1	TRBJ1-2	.	TGTGCCAGCAGCTTGAAATCCGACAGGGGGTATGGCTACACCTTC	CASSLKSDRGYGYTF
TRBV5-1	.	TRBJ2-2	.	TGCGCCAGCAGCTTGGCCGACAGGATCTCCCTGTTTTTT	CASSLADRISLFF
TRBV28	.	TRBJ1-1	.	TGTGCCAGCTTGGCGGGGTACACTGAAGCTTTCTTT	CASLAGYTEAFF
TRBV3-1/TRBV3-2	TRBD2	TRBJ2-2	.	TGTGCCAGCAGCCAAGAGGGACTAGCGGGAGTTCTCGACACCGGGGAGCTGTTTTTT	CASSQEGLAGVLDTGELFF
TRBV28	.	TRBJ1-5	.	TGTGCCAGCTCTACTTTGGGGCTTCAGCCCCAGCATTTT	CASSTLGLQPQHF
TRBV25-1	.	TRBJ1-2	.	TGTGCCAGCAGTGAGGGTGGCGGCTACACCTTC	CASSEGGGYTF
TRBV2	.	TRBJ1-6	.	TGTGCCAGCAGTGAAGTACAACCTGGGGTTACCGGTTCACCCCTCCACTTT	CASSEVQPGVTGSPLHF
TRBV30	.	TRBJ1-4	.	TGTGCCTGGAGTCCCCGTTCGACAAGAACTAATGAAAAACTGTTTTTT	CAWSPRSTRTNEKLFF